The 7 T cell receptor beta chains below were found in one sample sequenced in a study of T cell responses to AZD1222 COVID-19 vaccine. Profiled with immunoSEQ multiplex PCR; TCRdb holds only in-frame clones, not every one. This sample has roughly 140,000 clones; more than 75% occur once, and the top ten carry around 5%. The sequences come from peripheral blood, collected on day 0 of AZD1222 vaccination. The receptors come from an adult in good health.

The V gene is TRBV7-2, the J gene TRBJ2-1; TRBD1 matches 10 bases. The trim removed 4 bases at V and 0 bases at J, leaving 3 bases unmatched. CDR3 length equals 16 residues. Germline V gene lookup returns CDR1 SGHTA and CDR2 FQGNSA. DNA of the CDR3: TGTGCCAGCAGCTCCCGGGACAGGGGCTCCTACAATGAGCAGTTCTTC. It yields the protein CASSSRDRGSYNEQFF.

This chain joins TRBV6-2 or TRBV6-3 and TRBJ1-2; TRBD1 aligns across 8 bases. The V segment lost 2 bases and the J segment 8 bases; nucleotides outside the gene matches: 4. This CDR3 has 13 amino acids. Germline V lookup: CDR1 MNHEY, CDR2 SVGEGT. The DNA for the CDR3 is TGTGCCAGCAGTTACGGGACAGGCGAGGGCTACACCTTC. Encoded protein: CASSYGTGEGYTF.

The chain combines TRBV4-2 with TRBJ2-1, with 8 bases identical to TRBD2. CDR1 is LGHNA, CDR2 YNFKEQ, per germline. The CDR3 runs 13 residues. V trimming: 7 bases; J trimming: 2 bases; junction bases outside the gene matches: 1. This chain's CDR3 is CASTAGAYNEQFF. The DNA of the CDR3 is TGTGCCAGCACAGCGGGAGCCTACAATGAGCAGTTCTTC.

This sequence joins TRBV6-4 and TRBJ2-2; 7 nucleotides match TRBD1. Germline V gene lookup returns CDR1 MRHNA and CDR2 SNTAGT. The CDR3 spans 16 residues. V lost 5 bases, J lost 5 bases, and 11 bases stayed unmatched. The CDR3 spells CASSQETGIRTGELFF. As DNA, the CDR3 is TGTGCCAGCAGTCAAGAGACAGGGATAAGGACCGGGGAGCTGTTTTTT.

The chain combines TRBV2 with TRBJ1-5; D remains unclear. In germline, CDR1 is SNHLY, CDR2 FYNNEI. Trimming took 3 bases from V and 6 from J, leaving 9 bases between them. The CDR3 sequence is 13 residues long. CDR3 bases: TGTGCCAGCAGTGAGGCCCCGGGTCAGCCCCAGCATTTT. Translating it yields CASSEAPGQPQHF.

The J gene is TRBJ1-2, the V gene TRBV2; 11 bases line up with TRBD1. In germline, CDR1 is SNHLY, CDR2 FYNNEI. The CDR3 has 15 residues. With 2 bases clipped from V and 2 bases from J, the junction kept 1 base outside the gene matches. The CDR3 DNA follows: TGTGCCAGCAGTGAACGGACAGGGGGCAACTATGGCTACACCTTC. Its protein is CASSERTGGNYGYTF.

This rearrangement joins TRBV5-1 to TRBJ2-3; the D gene is possibly TRBD2 (6 bases). This CDR3 is 15 amino acids long. The V gene lost 3 bases and the J gene lost 8 bases, with 19 bases spanning the gap. Germline CDR1 SGHRS, CDR2 YFSETQ. The DNA for the CDR3 is TGCGCCAGCAGCTACGGGGGATCGGGGTCCGGTACGCAGTATTTT. Protein product: CASSYGGSGSGTQYF.